Sequencing of this T cell receptor (beta chain) was carried out in a study of OX40 agonist ivuxolimab in advanced cancers. Trimming shortened V by 7 bases and J by 5 bases, and 17 bases separated the two germline ends. Germline CDR1 is MGHRA and CDR2 is YSYEKL. The CDR3 length is 14 residues. TCRdb's copy holds only in-frame clones and misses some; the assay was immunoSEQ multiplex PCR. There are around 77,000 clones in the sample; roughly nine tenths occur only once, and approximately 0.91% lies in the top ten. This clone was picked up a small number of times. This clonotype originated in an adult with an advanced solid tumor such as melanoma, head and neck, liver or kidney cancer. V and J are TRBV4-1 and TRBJ1-2; the D gene is possibly TRBD1 (6 bases). The source material was CD4+ or CD8+ T cells sorted from blood, sampled in a trial of the OX40 agonist ivuxolimab. CDR3 bases: TGCGCCAGCACCATTAACAGGGTGGAGTATGGCTACACCTTC. It codes for CASTINRVEYGYTF.